This paragraph reports one T cell receptor beta chain. Sequencing was performed with immunoSEQ multiplex PCR; in TCRdb, only in-frame clones are kept and a portion is missing. The table records some 45,000 clones, around nine tenths of them present only once. This CDR3 has 14 amino acids. The V segment lost 6 bases and the J segment 1 base; nucleotides outside the gene matches: 5. CDR1 and CDR2 (germline): MNHNS, SASEGT. Starting 14 to 28 days after autologous transplant, ipilimumab 1 mg/kg was given. Patients got 3 mg/kg IV nivolumab weeks 1, 4, 7, 10, then biweekly through week 26. The sample comes from a study of ipilimumab plus nivolumab after autologous stem cell transplantation. Turning to the study itself: A median of roughly eight nivolumab and 5 ipilimumab doses were given. The myeloma cohort included high-risk transplant-naive patients and patients relapsing within 3 years of a first autologous transplant.

This specimen was PBMCs, taken in a trial of ipilimumab plus nivolumab as post-transplant consolidation. This TCR came from a male donor with multiple myeloma. This chain uses TRBV6-1 with TRBJ2-7, with 8 positions matching TRBD2. CDR3 loop: CASSGRGVSYEQYF. The CDR3 bases are TGTGCCAGCAGCGGGAGGGGGGTGTCCTACGAGCAGTACTTC.